This T cell receptor beta chain stems from a study of PD-L1 blockade in urothelial cancer. About the research overall: Peripheral blood specimens exhibited a median yield of around 140,000 T cells.

The templates were synthetic TCR analogs, and they were spiked into each PCR. Method: immunoSEQ multiplex PCR; TCRdb's copy keeps in-frame clones and lacks some. The sample lists more than 80,000 clones, roughly 80% occurring once. The V end was cut by 1 base, the J end by 4 bases, with 8 bases between. CDR1 is PRHDT, CDR2 FYEKMQ, per germline (reference sequence). The CDR3 is 13 amino acids. The clonotype comes from a man aged 70-80 years with urothelial cancer. This sequence joins TRBV13 and TRBJ2-7, with D perhaps matching TRBD2 (6 bases). Sequencing used PBMCs, obtained around atezolizumab (anti-PD-L1) treatment. Here the CDR3 reads CASSLAGGYEQYF. In nucleotides, the CDR3 is TGTGCCAGCAGCTTAGCTGGGGGGTACGAGCAGTACTTC. Supplemented by reference TRBV13 and TRBJ2-7, the full variable domain reads AAGVIQSPRHLIKEKRETATLKCYPIPRHDTVYWYQQGPGQDPQFLISFYEKMQSDKGSIPDRFSAQQFSDYHSELNMSSLELGDSALYFCASSLAGGYEQYFGPGTRLTVT.